Included here is one T cell receptor (beta chain) sequence, with context. Its specificity is not known. This sample is part of a study of CD8 T cells in Susac syndrome. Study background: The sequenced Susac syndrome patients comprised five or six with active disease and about eight in remission.

Study-wide points: Susac-specific public clones in total CD8+ repertoires numbered roughly 17; in CD8+ TEMRA repertoires, they numbered about five. CD8+ clones in Susac expanded most in TEMRA cells and active patients.

Reverse transcription of roughly 0.45 to 1 ug RNA used random hexamers. Multiplex PCR with immunoSEQ amplified the TCR beta CDR3 across 54 Vbeta and 13 Jbeta. One entry per CDR3 protein results from TCRdb running MiXCR on the immunoSEQ multiplex PCR reads. The sample records approximately 190,000 distinct CDR3 sequences, 85% to 95% being singletons. The germline V gene has CDR1 MGHRA and CDR2 YSYEKL. Trimming pared 4 bases from V and 6 bases from J, leaving 18 bases between. The CDR3 extends over 15 amino acids. The chain has TRBV4-1 and TRBJ1-2; possibly TRBD1 for D (5 bases). This receptor was identified in a human donor with Susac syndrome. The material sequenced was CD8+ T cells from PBMCs. CDR3: CASSPYGVGDHGYTF. The CDR3, as DNA: TGCGCCAGCAGCCCATACGGAGTGGGGGACCATGGCTACACCTTC.